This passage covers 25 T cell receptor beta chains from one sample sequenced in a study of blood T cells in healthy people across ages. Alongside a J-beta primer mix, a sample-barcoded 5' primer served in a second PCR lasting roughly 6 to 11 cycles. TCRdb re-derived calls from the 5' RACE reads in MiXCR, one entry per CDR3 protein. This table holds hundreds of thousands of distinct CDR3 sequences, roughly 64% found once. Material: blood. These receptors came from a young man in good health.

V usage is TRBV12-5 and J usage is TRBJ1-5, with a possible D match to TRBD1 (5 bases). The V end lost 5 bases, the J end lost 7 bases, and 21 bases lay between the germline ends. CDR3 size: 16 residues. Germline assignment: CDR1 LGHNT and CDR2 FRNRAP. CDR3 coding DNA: TGTGCTAGTGGTCCCTCTTTTGGGGACGGGAGGCAGCCCCAGCATTTT. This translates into CASGPSFGDGRQPQHF.

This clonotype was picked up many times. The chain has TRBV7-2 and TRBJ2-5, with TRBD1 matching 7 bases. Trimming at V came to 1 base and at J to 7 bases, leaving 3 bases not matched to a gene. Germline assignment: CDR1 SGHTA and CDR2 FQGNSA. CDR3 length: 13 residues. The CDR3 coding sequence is TGTGCCAGCAGCTTAGAGGGGGCGAGGACCCAGTACTTC. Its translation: CASSLEGARTQYF.

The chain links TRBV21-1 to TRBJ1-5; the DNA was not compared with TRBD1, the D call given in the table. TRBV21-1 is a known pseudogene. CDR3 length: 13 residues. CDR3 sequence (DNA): TGTGCCAGTACAGGGTATAGCAATCAGCCCCAGCATTTT. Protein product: CASTGYSNQPQHF.

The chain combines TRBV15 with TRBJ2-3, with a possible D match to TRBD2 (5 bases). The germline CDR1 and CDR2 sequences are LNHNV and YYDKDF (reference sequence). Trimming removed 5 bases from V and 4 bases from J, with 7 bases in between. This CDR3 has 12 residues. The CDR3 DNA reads TGTGCCACCAGCCAGGAGGCAGATACGCAGTATTTT. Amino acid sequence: CATSQEADTQYF. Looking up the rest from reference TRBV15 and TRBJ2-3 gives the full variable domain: DAMVIQNPRYQVTQFGKPVTLSCSQTLNHNVMYWYQQKSSQAPKLLFHYYDKDFNNEADTPDNFQSRRPNTSFCFLDIRSPGLGDTAMYLCATSQEADTQYFGPGTRLTVL.

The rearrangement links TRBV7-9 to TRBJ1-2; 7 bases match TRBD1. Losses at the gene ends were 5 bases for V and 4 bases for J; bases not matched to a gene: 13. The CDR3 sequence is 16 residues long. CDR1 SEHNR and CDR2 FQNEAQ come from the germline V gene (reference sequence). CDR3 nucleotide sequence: TGTGCCAGCAGCCCCACGAAGACAGGGTCTTCCTATGGCTACACCTTC. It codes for CASSPTKTGSSYGYTF.

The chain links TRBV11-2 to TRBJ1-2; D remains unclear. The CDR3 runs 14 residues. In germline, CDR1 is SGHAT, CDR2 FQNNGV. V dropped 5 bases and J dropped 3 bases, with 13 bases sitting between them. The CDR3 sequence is CASSPAEGHYGYTF. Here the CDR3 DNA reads TGTGCCAGCAGCCCCGCAGAAGGCCACTATGGCTACACCTTC.

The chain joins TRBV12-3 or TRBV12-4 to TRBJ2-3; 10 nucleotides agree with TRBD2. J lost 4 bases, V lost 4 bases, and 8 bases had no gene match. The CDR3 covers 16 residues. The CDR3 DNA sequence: TGTGCCAGCAGTTCTAGCGGGGGCCCTCACGCAGATACGCAGTATTTT. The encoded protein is CASSSSGGPHADTQYF.

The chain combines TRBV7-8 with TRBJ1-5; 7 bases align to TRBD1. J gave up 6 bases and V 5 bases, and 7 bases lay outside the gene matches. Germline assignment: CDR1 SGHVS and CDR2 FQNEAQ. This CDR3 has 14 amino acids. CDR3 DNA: TGTGCCAGCAGCATGGGACAGATGGTTCAGCCCCAGCATTTT. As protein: CASSMGQMVQPQHF. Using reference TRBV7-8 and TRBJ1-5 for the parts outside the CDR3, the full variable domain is GAGVSQSPRYKVAKRGQDVALRCDPISGHVSLFWYQQALGQGPEFLTYFQNEAQLDKSGLPSDRFFAERPEGSVSTLKIQRTQQEDSAVYLCASSMGQMVQPQHFGDGTRLSIL.

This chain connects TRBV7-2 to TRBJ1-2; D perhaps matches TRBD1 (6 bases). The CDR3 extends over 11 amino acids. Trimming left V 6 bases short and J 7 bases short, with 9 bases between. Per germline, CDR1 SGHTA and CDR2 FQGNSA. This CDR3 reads CASRPGAGYTF. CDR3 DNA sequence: TGTGCCAGCAGGCCGGGGGCTGGCTACACCTTC.

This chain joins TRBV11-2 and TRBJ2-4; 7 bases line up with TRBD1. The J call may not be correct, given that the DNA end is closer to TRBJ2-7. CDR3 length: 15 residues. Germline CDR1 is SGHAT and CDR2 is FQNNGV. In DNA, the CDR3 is TGTGCCAGCAGTCCGACAGGGCCGTATACCTACGAGCAGTACTTC. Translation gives CASSPTGPYTYEQYF.

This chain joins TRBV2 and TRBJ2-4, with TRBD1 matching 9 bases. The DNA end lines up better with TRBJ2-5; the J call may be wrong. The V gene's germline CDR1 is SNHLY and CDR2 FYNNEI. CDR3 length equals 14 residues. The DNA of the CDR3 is TGTGCCAGCAGTGGGACAGGGGTGGTGGAGACCCAGTACTTC. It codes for CASSGTGVVETQYF.

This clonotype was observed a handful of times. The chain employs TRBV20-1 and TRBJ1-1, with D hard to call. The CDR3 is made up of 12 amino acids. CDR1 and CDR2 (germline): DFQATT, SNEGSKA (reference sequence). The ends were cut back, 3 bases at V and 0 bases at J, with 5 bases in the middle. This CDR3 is CSAREVNTEAFF. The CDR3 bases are TGCAGTGCTAGGGAGGTGAACACTGAAGCTTTCTTT.

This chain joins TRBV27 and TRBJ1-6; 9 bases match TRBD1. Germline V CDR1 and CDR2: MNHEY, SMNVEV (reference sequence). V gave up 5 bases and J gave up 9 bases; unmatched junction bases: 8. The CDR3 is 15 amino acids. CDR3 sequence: CASSARDREGSPLHF. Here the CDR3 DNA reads TGTGCCAGCAGTGCCCGGGACAGGGAAGGTTCACCCCTCCACTTT.

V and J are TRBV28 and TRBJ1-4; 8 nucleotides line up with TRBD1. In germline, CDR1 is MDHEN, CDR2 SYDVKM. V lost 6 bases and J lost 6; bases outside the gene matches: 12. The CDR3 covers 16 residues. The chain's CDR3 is CASRRPQGAGDEKLFF. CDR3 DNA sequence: TGTGCCAGCAGACGGCCGCAGGGGGCAGGCGATGAAAAACTGTTTTTT.

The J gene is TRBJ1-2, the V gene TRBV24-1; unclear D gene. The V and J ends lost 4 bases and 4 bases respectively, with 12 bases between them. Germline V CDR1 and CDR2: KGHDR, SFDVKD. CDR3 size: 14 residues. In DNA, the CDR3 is TGTGCCACCAGTGACCGCTCGCGGGGCTATGGCTACACCTTC. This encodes CATSDRSRGYGYTF.

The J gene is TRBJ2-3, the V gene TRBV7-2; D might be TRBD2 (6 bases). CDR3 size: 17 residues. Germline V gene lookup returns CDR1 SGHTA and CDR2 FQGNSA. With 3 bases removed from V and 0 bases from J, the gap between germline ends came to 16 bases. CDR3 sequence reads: CASSLGWAGSSTDTQYF. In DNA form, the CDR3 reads TGTGCCAGCAGCTTGGGTTGGGCGGGGTCTAGCACAGATACGCAGTATTTT.

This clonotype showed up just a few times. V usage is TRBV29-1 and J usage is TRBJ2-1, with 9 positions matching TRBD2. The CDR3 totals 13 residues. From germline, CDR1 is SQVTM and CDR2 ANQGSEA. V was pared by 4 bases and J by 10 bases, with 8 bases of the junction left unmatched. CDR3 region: CSVAWLAGNEQFF. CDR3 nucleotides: TGCAGCGTTGCGTGGCTAGCGGGGAACGAGCAGTTCTTC.

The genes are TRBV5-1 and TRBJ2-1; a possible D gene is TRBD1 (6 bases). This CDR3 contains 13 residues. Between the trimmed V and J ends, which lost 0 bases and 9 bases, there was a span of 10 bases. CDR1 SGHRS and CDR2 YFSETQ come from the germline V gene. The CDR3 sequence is CASSLAQGSEQFF. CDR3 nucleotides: TGCGCCAGCAGCTTGGCCCAGGGGAGTGAGCAGTTCTTC.

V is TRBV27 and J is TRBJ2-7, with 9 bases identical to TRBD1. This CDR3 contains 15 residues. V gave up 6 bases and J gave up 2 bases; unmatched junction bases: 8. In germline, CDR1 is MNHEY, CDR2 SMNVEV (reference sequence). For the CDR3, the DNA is TGTGCCAGCAGGAGAACCGGGACAGGGACCTACGAGCAGTACTTC. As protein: CASRRTGTGTYEQYF.

The CDR3 nucleotides are TGTGCCAGCAGCCTATGGGACAGGGGGATGAACACTGAAGCTTTCTTT. Translated: CASSLWDRGMNTEAFF. The rearrangement links TRBV11-2 to TRBJ1-1, with 11 bases lining up with TRBD1. The germline V gene has CDR1 SGHAT and CDR2 FQNNGV. The CDR3 extends over 16 amino acids. The trim removed 5 bases at V and 0 bases at J, leaving 5 bases unmatched.

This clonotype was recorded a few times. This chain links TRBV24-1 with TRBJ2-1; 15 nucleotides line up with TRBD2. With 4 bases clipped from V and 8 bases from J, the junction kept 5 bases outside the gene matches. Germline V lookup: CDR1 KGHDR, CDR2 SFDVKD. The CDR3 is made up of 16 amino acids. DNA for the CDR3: TGTGCCACCAGTGACCCCGGGACTAGCGGGAGGCATGAGCAGTTCTTC. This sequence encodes CATSDPGTSGRHEQFF.

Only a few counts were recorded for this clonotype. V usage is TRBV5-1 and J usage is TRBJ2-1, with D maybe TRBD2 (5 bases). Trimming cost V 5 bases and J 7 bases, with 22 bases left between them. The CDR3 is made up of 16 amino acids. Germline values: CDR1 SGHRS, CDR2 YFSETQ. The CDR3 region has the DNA TGCGCCAGCAGTCAGACTATAGTCCCGGTCATGAATGAGCAGTTCTTC. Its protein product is CASSQTIVPVMNEQFF.

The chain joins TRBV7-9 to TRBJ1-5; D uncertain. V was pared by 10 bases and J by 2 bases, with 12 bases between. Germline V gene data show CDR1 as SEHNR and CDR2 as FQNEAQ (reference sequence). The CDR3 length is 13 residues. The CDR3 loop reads CATALGGNQPQHF. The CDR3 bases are TGTGCCACTGCCCTTGGGGGCAATCAGCCCCAGCATTTT. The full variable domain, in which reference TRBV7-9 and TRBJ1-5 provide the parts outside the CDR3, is DTGVSQNPRHKITKRGQNVTFRCDPISEHNRLYWYRQTLGQGPEFLTYFQNEAQLEKSRLLSDRFSAERPKGSFSTLEIQRTEQGDSAMYLCATALGGNQPQHFGDGTRLSIL.

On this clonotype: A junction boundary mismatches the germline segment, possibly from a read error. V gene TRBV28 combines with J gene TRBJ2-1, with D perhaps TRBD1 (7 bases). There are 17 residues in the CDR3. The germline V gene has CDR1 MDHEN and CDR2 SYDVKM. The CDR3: CASSQLGGTDDYYEQFF. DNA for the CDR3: TGTGCCAGCAGTCAATTAGGGGGGACAGACGACTACTATGAGCAGTTCTTC.

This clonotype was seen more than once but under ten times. In nucleotides, the CDR3 is TGTGCCAGCAGTTTAGCGCTGACAGGGGGCGATGAGCAGTTCTTC. This gives the protein CASSLALTGGDEQFF. The V call is TRBV12-3 or TRBV12-4, the J call TRBJ2-1, with 10 bases identical to TRBD1. The CDR3 runs 15 residues. With V trimmed by 0 bases and J by 8 bases, 4 bases remained unmatched.